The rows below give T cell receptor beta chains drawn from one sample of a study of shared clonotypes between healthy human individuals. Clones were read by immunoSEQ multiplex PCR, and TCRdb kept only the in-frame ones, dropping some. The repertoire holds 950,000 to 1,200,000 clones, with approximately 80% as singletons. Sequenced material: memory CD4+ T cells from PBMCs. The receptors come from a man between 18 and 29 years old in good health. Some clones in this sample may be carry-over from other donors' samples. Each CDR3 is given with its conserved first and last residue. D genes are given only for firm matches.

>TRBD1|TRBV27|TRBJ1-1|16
CASSQSGTGVDTEAFF
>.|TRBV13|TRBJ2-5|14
CASSLSSGQETQYF
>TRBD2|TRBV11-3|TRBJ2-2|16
CASSLGLAGAAGELFF
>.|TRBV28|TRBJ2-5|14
CASSLGGLQETQYF
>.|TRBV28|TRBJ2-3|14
CASSSPGSTDTQYF
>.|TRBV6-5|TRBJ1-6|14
CASRKQGDNSPLHF
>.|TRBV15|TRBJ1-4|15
CATSRDPSGAEKLFF
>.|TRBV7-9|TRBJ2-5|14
CASSFFASDETQYF
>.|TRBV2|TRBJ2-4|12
CASSLFEGLWYF
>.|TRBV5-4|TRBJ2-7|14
CASSLYTEGHEQYF
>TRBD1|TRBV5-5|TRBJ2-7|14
CASSLLGQAYEQYF
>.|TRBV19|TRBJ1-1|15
CASRRGGAQNTEAFF